This T cell receptor (beta chain) appears in the sequencing data of a study of response to subunit inactivated influenza vaccine. TCRdb re-analysed the RT-PCR reads in MiXCR, keeping a single row per CDR3 protein. This table holds about 520,000 distinct CDR3 sequences, less than 7.5% found once. This clonotype has a count of ten or more. Its antigen is as yet unknown. Germline CDR1 is LNHNV and CDR2 is YYDKDF (reference sequence). The CDR3 sequence is 17 residues long. V dropped 0 bases and J dropped 3 bases, with 16 bases sitting between them. Study-wide results and caveats: The authors proposed limited new T cell recruitment per seasonal influenza vaccination.

The specimen comprised PBMCs from blood, sampled 23 to 25 months after vaccination. The gene calls are TRBV15 and TRBJ2-3, with D perhaps TRBD1 (6 bases). The source is a man aged 45 to 70 who received an inactivated influenza vaccine. DNA for the CDR3: TGTGCCACCAGCAGAGAACAGGGTTTTGGACTTACAGATACGCAGTATTTT. Its protein product is CATSREQGFGLTDTQYF.